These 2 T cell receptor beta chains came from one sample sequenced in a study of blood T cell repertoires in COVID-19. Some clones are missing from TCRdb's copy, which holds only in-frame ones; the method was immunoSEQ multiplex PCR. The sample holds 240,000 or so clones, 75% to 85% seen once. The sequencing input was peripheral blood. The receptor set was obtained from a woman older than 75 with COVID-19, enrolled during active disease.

The CDR3 here is CASSPRVKNSNQPQHF. CDR3 sequence (DNA): TGTGCCAGCAGCCCCAGGGTGAAGAATAGCAATCAGCCCCAGCATTTT. V gene TRBV11-3 combines with J gene TRBJ1-5; weak D call: TRBD1 (5 bases). Trimming cost V 5 bases and J 0 bases, with 14 bases left between them. Germline CDR1 and CDR2: SGHNT and YENEEA. The CDR3 consists of 16 residues.

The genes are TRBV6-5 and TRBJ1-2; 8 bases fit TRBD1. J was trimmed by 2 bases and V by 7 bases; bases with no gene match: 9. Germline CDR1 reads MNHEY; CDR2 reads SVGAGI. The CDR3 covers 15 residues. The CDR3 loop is CASISGQGSNYGYTF. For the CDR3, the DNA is TGTGCCAGCATCAGTGGACAGGGTTCAAACTATGGCTACACCTTC.